Shown below are 11 T cell receptor beta chains from a single sample sequenced in a study of T cells in localized non-small cell lung cancer (dated by TCRdb to 2018 to 2020). Library generation was performed with the immunoSEQ multiplex PCR assay. This immuneACCESS table, as held by TCRdb, lists in-frame sequences with V and J called but not all clones. Of the missing ones, under half trace to an unresolved V gene in checked studies; the others have no known cause. The sample table contains about 61,000 clones; only one count was recorded for 70% to 90% of them. The ten largest clones add up to 20% to 25% of the sample. This material consisted of peripheral blood, taken before any cancer treatment. The receptors derive from a man aged 40-75 years with stage I squamous cell lung carcinoma.

The rearrangement links TRBV29-1 to TRBJ2-1; D is possibly TRBD2 (7 bases). The CDR3 length is 15 residues. The germline CDR1 and CDR2 sequences are SQVTM and ANQGSEA. V was pared by 3 bases and J by 6 bases, with 18 bases between. The CDR3 reads CSVEGAGERGNEQFF. CDR3 bases: TGCAGCGTTGAGGGGGCGGGAGAGCGGGGCAATGAGCAGTTCTTC.

The chain joins TRBV6-1 to TRBJ1-5, with a tentative D call TRBD1 (6 bases). The CDR3 spans 20 residues. V lost 0 bases, J lost 2 bases, and 23 bases lay in between. Germline CDR1 reads MNHNS; CDR2 reads SASEGT. CDR3 nucleotide sequence: TGTGCCAGCAGTGAAGCGAGGGGGGGGGACATTTTTGAAGGCAATCAGCCCCAGCATTTT. It is translated as CASSEARGGDIFEGNQPQHF.

V is TRBV27 and J is TRBJ2-1; TRBD1 might be the D (5 bases). CDR3 size: 16 residues. Trimming removed 3 bases at V and 1 base at J, with 13 bases between. CDR1 is MNHEY, CDR2 SMNVEV, per germline (reference sequence). The CDR3 DNA is TGTGCCAGCAGTTTTTTTGGGGCCTTTTCCTACAATGAGCAGTTCTTC. It translates to CASSFFGAFSYNEQFF.

This chain uses TRBV5-1 with TRBJ1-5; the D is unclear. The CDR3 sequence is 15 residues long. V gave up 5 bases and J gave up 2 bases, with 14 bases separating them. The germline V gene has CDR1 SGHRS and CDR2 YFSETQ. CDR3: CASRLDSRGNQPQHF. CDR3 DNA: TGCGCCAGCAGGCTAGACTCCAGAGGCAATCAGCCCCAGCATTTT. The whole variable domain, filled in from reference TRBV5-1 and TRBJ1-5, reads KAGVTQTPRYLIKTRGQQVTLSCSPISGHRSVSWYQQTPGQGLQFLFEYFSETQRNKGNFPGRFSGRQFSNSRSEMNVSTLELGDSALYLCASRLDSRGNQPQHFGDGTRLSIL.

This chain links TRBV7-2 with TRBJ2-4, with 8 bases matching TRBD1. The length of the CDR3 is 14 residues. J was trimmed by 5 bases and V by 5 bases; bases with no gene match: 5. The germline CDR1 and CDR2 sequences are SGHTA and FQGNSA. The DNA for the CDR3 is TGTGCCAGCAGCCTACAGGGGGACCAAAACATTCAGTACTTC. This codes for CASSLQGDQNIQYF.

This sequence joins TRBV11-3 and TRBJ2-1; 10 bases fit TRBD2. This CDR3 is 17 amino acids long. Germline V lookup: CDR1 SGHNT, CDR2 YENEEA. The junction had 10 bases not matched to a gene; V was cut back by 1 base and J by 7 bases. CDR3 bases: TGTGCCAGCAGCTTAGCTAGCGGGAGCCTGGTACGAAATGAGCAGTTCTTC. Its protein product is CASSLASGSLVRNEQFF.

The chain employs TRBV11-2 and TRBJ1-5; D unresolved. Germline CDR1 reads SGHAT; CDR2 reads FQNNGV. The CDR3 is 13 residues long. Trimming cost V 1 base and J 5 bases, with 6 bases left between them. CDR3 nucleotides: TGTGCCAGCAGCTTAGGGACTGATCAGCCCCAGCATTTT. It is translated as CASSLGTDQPQHF.

The chain couples TRBV4-2 to TRBJ2-2; the match to TRBD2 covers 8 bases. The CDR3 has 16 residues. The V and J ends lost 7 bases and 3 bases, in that order; junction bases with no gene match: 10. Germline V gene lookup returns CDR1 LGHNA and CDR2 YNFKEQ. The CDR3 region has the DNA TGTGCCAGCAAGGGAACGGGAGGGCCGGACACCGGGGAGCTGTTTTTT. It is translated as CASKGTGGPDTGELFF.

V is TRBV18 and J is TRBJ2-5; D remains ambiguous. CDR1 KGHSH and CDR2 LQKENI come from the germline V gene. This CDR3 region has 14 residues. Trimming pared 3 bases from V and 2 bases from J, leaving 10 bases between. In DNA, the CDR3 is TGTGCCAGCTCACCCCAGACGCATCAAGAGACCCAGTACTTC. Residues: CASSPQTHQETQYF. Combining the CDR3 with reference TRBV18 and TRBJ2-5 gives the whole variable domain NAGVMQNPRHLVRRRGQEARLRCSPMKGHSHVYWYRQLPEEGLKFMVYLQKENIIDESGMPKERFSAEFPKEGPSILRIQQVVRGDSAAYFCASSPQTHQETQYFGPGTRLLVL.

The genes are TRBV5-5 and TRBJ2-5; TRBD2 matches at 11 bases. CDR1 is SGHKS, CDR2 YYEKEE, per germline (reference sequence). The ends lost 7 bases at V and 5 bases at J; junction bases unmatched: 7. The CDR3 is made up of 14 amino acids. This CDR3 is CASGSTSGKETQYF. DNA for the CDR3: TGTGCCAGCGGTTCGACTAGCGGGAAGGAGACCCAGTACTTC.

The chain carries TRBV6-6 and TRBJ1-1; D possibly corresponds to TRBD1 (6 bases). CDR1 is MNHNY, CDR2 SVGAGI, per germline (reference sequence). The V gene lost 4 bases and the J gene lost 4 bases, with 16 bases spanning the gap. There are 15 residues in the CDR3. The CDR3 DNA is TGTGCCAGCAGTTTACGGGGAGGACAGCTCACTGAAGCTTTCTTT. This gives the protein CASSLRGGQLTEAFF.